Reported below is one T cell receptor (beta chain). The antigen remains undetermined. Nominal health characterized the donors when sampled, though unrecorded immune exposures were likely. V lost 0 bases and J lost 4, with 12 bases in between. The CDR3 is made up of 15 amino acids. Germline-derived CDR1 and CDR2 are SEHNR and FQNEAQ (reference sequence). This record comes from a study of cytomegalovirus exposure and HLA in healthy donors. Study observations and caveats: It was reportedly the case that the classifier diagnosed cytomegalovirus status with high specificity and sensitivity.

Primers: 60 Vbeta forward and 13 Jbeta reverse. Study processing details: Unique TCR beta chains totaled 80 million to 100 million in a later count, with around 11 million of them shared. Method: immunoSEQ multiplex PCR; TCRdb's copy keeps in-frame clones and lacks some. From that table come the V and J calls and clone size; the DNA was used to work out D and trimming. The sample holds 200,000 or so clones; approximately 78% are singletons and the top ten take approximately 2.9%. Sequencing was carried out using PBMCs. The sequence was collected from a man aged 30 to 45 in good health and CMV-seronegative. The V gene is TRBV7-9, the J gene TRBJ1-2; D gene unclear. CDR3 amino acids: CASSLAPGHRYGYTF. The DNA of the CDR3 is TGTGCCAGCAGCTTAGCCCCAGGCCATCGCTATGGCTACACCTTC.